This TCR beta chain was found in a study of human T cells and chemical hapten exposure. Looking at the study overall: Weekly scalp doses of diphenylcyclopropenone were given to patients during the roughly 23-week study.

The time point was: patch test 2, 6 weeks after DPC sensitization. As to treatment: therapeutic diphenylcyclopropenone sensitization with weekly scalp DPC. Germline-derived CDR1 and CDR2 are MNHEY and SMNVEV (reference sequence). This CDR3 is built from 15 residues. Trimming took 5 bases from V and 3 from J, leaving 16 bases between them. TCRdb re-analysed the RACE reads in MiXCR, keeping a single row per CDR3 protein. In the table there are about 140,000 distinct CDR3 sequences, roughly 12% of which are singletons. The specimen was whole blood, collected in connection with sensitization to the hapten diphenylcyclopropenone (DPC). The chain is built from TRBV27 and TRBJ1-1; no clear D gene. The clonotype comes from a woman aged 50 to 65 with alopecia areata. Some clones in this sample may be carry-over from other donors' samples. The CDR3 reads CASSPYSLAYTEAFF. As DNA, the CDR3 is TGTGCCAGCAGTCCATACTCCCTGGCGTACACTGAAGCTTTCTTT.